The entry below describes one TCR beta chain. This CDR3 is also generated by other DNA sequences in the sample. The data belong to a study of blood T cell repertoires in COVID-19. In the study overall: COVID-19 samples collected from the United States, Italy and Spain covered acute and convalescent phases. From T cells, B-cell-depleted T cells, or PBMCs came the material, which was cDNA or gDNA.

In the original analysis: Nucleated cell counts were estimated from reference gene primer amplification. Profiling relied on immunoSEQ multiplex PCR, and the TCRdb table lists in-frame clones only, not all of them. V, J and clone size were drawn from that table, and D and trimming were deduced from the DNA. Here the sample spans approximately 260,000 clones, about 80% being singletons. V lost 3 bases, J lost 6 bases, and 4 bases stayed unmatched. In germline, CDR1 is KGHSH, CDR2 LQKENI. This CDR3 has 14 residues. The chain joins TRBV18 to TRBJ1-5, with 8 bases identical to TRBD1. The sequenced sample was peripheral blood. The source is a woman aged 80 or over with acute or convalescent COVID-19. For the CDR3, the DNA is TGTGCCAGCTCACCTCAGGGGGCAAGTCAGCCCCAGCATTTT. As protein: CASSPQGASQPQHF. The whole variable domain, filled in from reference TRBV18 and TRBJ1-5, reads NAGVMQNPRHLVRRRGQEARLRCSPMKGHSHVYWYRQLPEEGLKFMVYLQKENIIDESGMPKERFSAEFPKEGPSILRIQQVVRGDSAAYFCASSPQGASQPQHFGDGTRLSIL.